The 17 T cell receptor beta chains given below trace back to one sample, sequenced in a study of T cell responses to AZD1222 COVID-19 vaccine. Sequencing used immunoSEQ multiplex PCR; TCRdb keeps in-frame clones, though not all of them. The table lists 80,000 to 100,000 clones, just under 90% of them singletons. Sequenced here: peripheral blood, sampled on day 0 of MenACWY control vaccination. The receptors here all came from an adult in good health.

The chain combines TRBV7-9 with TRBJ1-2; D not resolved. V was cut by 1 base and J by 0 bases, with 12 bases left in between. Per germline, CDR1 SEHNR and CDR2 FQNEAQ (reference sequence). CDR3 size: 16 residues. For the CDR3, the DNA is TGTGCCAGCAGCTTAGTAGGCGGGTTCGCTAACTATGGCTACACCTTC. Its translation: CASSLVGGFANYGYTF.

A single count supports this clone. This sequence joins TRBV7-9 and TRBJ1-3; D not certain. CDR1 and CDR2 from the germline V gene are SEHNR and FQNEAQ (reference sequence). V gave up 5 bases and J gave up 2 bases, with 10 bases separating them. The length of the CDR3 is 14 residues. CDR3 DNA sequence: TGTGCCAGCAGCCAACACTCAACTGGAAACACCATATATTTT. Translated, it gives CASSQHSTGNTIYF.

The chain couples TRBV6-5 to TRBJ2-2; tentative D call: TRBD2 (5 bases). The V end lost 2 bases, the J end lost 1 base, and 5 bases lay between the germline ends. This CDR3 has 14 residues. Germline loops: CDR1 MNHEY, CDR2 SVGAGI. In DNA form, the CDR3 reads TGTGCCAGCAGTTACCGGGAGAACACCGGGGAGCTGTTTTTT. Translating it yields CASSYRENTGELFF.

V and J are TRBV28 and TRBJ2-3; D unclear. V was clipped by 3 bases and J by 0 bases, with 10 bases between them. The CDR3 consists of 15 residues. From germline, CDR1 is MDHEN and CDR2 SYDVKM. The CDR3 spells CASSFQTPSTDTQYF. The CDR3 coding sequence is TGTGCCAGCAGTTTTCAGACTCCTAGCACAGATACGCAGTATTTT.

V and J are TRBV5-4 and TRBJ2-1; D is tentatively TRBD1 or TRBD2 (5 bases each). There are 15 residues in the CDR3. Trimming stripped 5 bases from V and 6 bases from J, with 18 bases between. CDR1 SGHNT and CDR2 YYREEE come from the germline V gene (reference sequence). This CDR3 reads CASRRGTGRFNEQFF. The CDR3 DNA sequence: TGTGCCAGCAGGAGAGGAACGGGACGGTTCAATGAGCAGTTCTTC.

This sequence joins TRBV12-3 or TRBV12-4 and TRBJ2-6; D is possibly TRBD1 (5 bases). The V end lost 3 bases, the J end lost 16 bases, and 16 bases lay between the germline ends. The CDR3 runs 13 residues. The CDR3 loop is CASSLRQQINLTF. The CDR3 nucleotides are TGTGCCAGCAGTTTGAGACAGCAAATTAATCTGACTTTC.

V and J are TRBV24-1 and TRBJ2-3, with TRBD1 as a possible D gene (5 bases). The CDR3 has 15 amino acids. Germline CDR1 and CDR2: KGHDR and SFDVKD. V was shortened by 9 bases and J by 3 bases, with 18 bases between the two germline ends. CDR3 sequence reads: CATGLSKGATDTQYF. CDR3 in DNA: TGTGCCACCGGGCTAAGCAAAGGGGCGACAGATACGCAGTATTTT.

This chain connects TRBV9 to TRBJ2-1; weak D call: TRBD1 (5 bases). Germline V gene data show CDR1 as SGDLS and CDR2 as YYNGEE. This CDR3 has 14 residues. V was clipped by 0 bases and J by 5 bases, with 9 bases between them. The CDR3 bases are TGTGCCAGCAGCGTAGCAGGACACAACAATGAGCAGTTCTTC. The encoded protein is CASSVAGHNNEQFF.

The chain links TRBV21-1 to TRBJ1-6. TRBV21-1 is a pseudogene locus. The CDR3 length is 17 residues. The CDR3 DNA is TGTGCCAGCAACCGTTGGTGGAGGGCACCCTATAATTCACCCCTCCACTTT. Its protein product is CASNRWWRAPYNSPLHF.

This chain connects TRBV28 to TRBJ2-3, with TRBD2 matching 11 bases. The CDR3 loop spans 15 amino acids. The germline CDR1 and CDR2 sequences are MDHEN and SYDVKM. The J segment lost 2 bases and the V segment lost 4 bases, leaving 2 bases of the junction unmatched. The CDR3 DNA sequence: TGTGCCAGCAGTTCACTAGCGGGGGTCACAGATACGCAGTATTTT. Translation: CASSSLAGVTDTQYF.

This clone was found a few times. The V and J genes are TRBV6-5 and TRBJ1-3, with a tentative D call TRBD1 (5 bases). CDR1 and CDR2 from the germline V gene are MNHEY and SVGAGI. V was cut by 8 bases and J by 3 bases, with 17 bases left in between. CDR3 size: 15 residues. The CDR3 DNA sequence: TGTGCCAGCGACCCGGCGGGGGGAAGTGGAAACACCATATATTTT. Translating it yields CASDPAGGSGNTIYF.

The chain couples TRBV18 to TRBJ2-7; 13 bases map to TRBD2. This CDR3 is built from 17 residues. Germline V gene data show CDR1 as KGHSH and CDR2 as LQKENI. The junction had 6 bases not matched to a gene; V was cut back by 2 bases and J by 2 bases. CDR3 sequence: CASSPRLAGGETYEQYF. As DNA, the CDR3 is TGTGCCAGCTCACCAAGACTAGCGGGGGGCGAGACCTACGAGCAGTACTTC.

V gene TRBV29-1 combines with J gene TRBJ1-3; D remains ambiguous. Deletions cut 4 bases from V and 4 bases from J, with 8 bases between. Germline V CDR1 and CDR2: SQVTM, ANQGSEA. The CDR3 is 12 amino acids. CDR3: CSVGTVGNTIYF. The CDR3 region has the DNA TGCAGCGTTGGTACGGTCGGAAACACCATATATTTT.

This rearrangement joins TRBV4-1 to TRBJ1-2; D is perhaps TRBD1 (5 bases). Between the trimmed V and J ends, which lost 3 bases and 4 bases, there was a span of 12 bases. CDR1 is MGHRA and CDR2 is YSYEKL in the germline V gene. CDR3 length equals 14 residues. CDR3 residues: CASSHTGTVYGYTF. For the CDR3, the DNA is TGCGCCAGCAGCCACACCGGGACGGTCTATGGCTACACCTTC.

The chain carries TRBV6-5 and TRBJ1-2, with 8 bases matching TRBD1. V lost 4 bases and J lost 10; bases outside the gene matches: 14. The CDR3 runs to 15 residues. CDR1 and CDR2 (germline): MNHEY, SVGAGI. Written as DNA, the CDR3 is TGTGCCAGCAGTTCCCCTCGGACAGGGAGACGTGACTACACCTTC. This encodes CASSSPRTGRRDYTF.

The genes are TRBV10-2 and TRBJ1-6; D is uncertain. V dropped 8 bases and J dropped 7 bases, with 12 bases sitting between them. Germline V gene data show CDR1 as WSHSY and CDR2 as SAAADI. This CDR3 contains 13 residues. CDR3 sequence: CASHWEYNSPLHF. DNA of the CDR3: TGCGCCAGCCACTGGGAGTACAATTCACCCCTCCACTTT.

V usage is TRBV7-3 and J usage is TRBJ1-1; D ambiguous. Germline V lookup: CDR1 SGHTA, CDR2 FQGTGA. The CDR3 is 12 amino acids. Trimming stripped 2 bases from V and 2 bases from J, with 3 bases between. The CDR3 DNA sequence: TGTGCCAGCAGCTTATCTAACACTGAAGCTTTCTTT. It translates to CASSLSNTEAFF. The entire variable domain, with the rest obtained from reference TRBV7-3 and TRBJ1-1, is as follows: GAGVSQTPSNKVTEKGKYVELRCDPISGHTALYWYRQSLGQGPEFLIYFQGTGAADDSGLPNDRFFAVRPEGSVSTLKIQRTERGDSAVYLCASSLSNTEAFFGQGTRLTVV.